The 22 T cell receptor beta chains listed next were all sequenced from one sample in a study of TIL therapy for anti-PD-1-resistant metastatic lung cancer. Time point indicated: pre-treatment sample, taken before nivolumab and TIL therapy. This was the immunoSEQ v3 assay. Repertoires were generated with immunoSEQ multiplex PCR, while TCRdb's copy carries only in-frame clones and drops some. The sample contains approximately 15,000 clones, 86% of which appear only once. The material sequenced was blood, taken at baseline. The origin of the receptors is a person aged 25-80 years with non-small cell lung cancer.

The chain couples TRBV20-1 to TRBJ1-2, with a possible D match to TRBD1 (5 bases). Germline CDR1 is DFQATT and CDR2 is SNEGSKA (reference sequence). The CDR3 length is 11 residues. Trimming cost V 8 bases and J 7 bases, with 14 bases left between them. DNA for the CDR3: TGCAGTATAGGGGTCCGGGGTGGCTACACCTTC. As protein: CSIGVRGGYTF.

The genes are TRBV7-3 and TRBJ1-3, with D unresolved. The CDR3 runs 16 residues. The ends were cut back, 2 bases at V and 3 bases at J, with 14 bases in the middle. CDR1 and CDR2 from the germline V gene are SGHTA and FQGTGA. This CDR3 reads CASSLVPEVVGNTIYF. The CDR3 bases are TGTGCCAGCAGCTTAGTCCCAGAAGTGGTTGGAAACACCATATATTTT. Full variable domain (rest looked up from reference TRBV7-3 and TRBJ1-3): GAGVSQTPSNKVTEKGKYVELRCDPISGHTALYWYRQSLGQGPEFLIYFQGTGAADDSGLPNDRFFAVRPEGSVSTLKIQRTERGDSAVYLCASSLVPEVVGNTIYFGEGSWLTVV.

The chain is built from TRBV4-1 and TRBJ1-5; TRBD1 might be the D (5 bases). The CDR3 is 15 residues long. V was trimmed by 1 base and J by 2 bases, leaving 9 bases between them. CDR1 is MGHRA, CDR2 YSYEKL, per germline. The CDR3 bases are TGCGCCAGCAGCCAAGGGGGCTTGGGCAATCAGCCCCAGCATTTT. It specifies CASSQGGLGNQPQHF.

The chain uses TRBV4-3 and TRBJ2-3; 7 bases line up with TRBD1. Germline V gene sequence: CDR1 LGHNA, CDR2 YSLEER. The CDR3 runs 16 residues. V gave up 3 bases and J gave up 4 bases; unmatched junction bases: 10. CDR3 region: CASSHVLGQRADTQYF. CDR3 sequence (DNA): TGCGCCAGCAGCCATGTCTTGGGACAGAGGGCAGATACGCAGTATTTT.

This chain connects TRBV30 to TRBJ1-6, with D unclear. CDR1 GTSNPN and CDR2 SVGIG come from the germline V gene (reference sequence). The CDR3 spans 13 residues. V was cut by 5 bases and J by 13 bases, with 18 bases left in between. CDR3 residues: CAWAHDPRGPLHF. The CDR3 DNA reads TGTGCCTGGGCCCACGACCCGCGTGGGCCCCTCCACTTT.

The chain joins TRBV6-5 to TRBJ1-6; 10 bases are a match to TRBD1. The CDR3 extends over 16 amino acids. V shed 4 bases, J shed 3 bases, and the junction held 3 bases outside the gene matches. Germline V lookup: CDR1 MNHEY, CDR2 SVGAGI. In nucleotides, the CDR3 is TGTGCCAGCAGTTCGACAGGGGGCGACTATAATTCACCCCTCCACTTT. This gives the protein CASSSTGGDYNSPLHF.

This clone was recorded a few times. This chain connects TRBV9 to TRBJ1-1; D gene ambiguous. Trimming pared 0 bases from V and 0 bases from J, leaving 3 bases between. Germline-derived CDR1 and CDR2 are SGDLS and YYNGEE. The CDR3 consists of 13 residues. The CDR3 spells CASSVGMNTEAFF. The CDR3, as DNA: TGTGCCAGCAGCGTAGGGATGAACACTGAAGCTTTCTTT.

V is TRBV6-5 and J is TRBJ1-1; unclear D gene. CDR3 length: 15 amino acids. V was trimmed by 0 bases and J by 1 base, leaving 9 bases between them. Germline V gives CDR1 MNHEY, CDR2 SVGAGI. The CDR3 nucleotides are TGTGCCAGCAGTTACTCGTGGCAGAGGAACACTGAAGCTTTCTTT. Translating it yields CASSYSWQRNTEAFF.

This chain joins TRBV5-1 and TRBJ2-3, with TRBD2 identical over 12 bases. Losses at the gene ends were 4 bases for V and 2 bases for J; bases not matched to a gene: 8. Per germline, CDR1 SGHRS and CDR2 YFSETQ. This CDR3 comprises 17 residues. DNA of the CDR3: TGCGCCAGCAGCCTTAGCCCTAGCGGGGGGGCCACAGATACGCAGTATTTT. It codes for CASSLSPSGGATDTQYF.

This chain joins TRBV15 and TRBJ1-4; 7 positions match TRBD1. The J segment lost 3 bases and the V segment lost 2 bases, leaving 9 bases of the junction unmatched. CDR1 and CDR2 (germline): LNHNV, YYDKDF (reference sequence). This CDR3 contains 17 residues. The CDR3 is CATSRRRGQRANEKLFF. Here the CDR3 DNA reads TGTGCCACCAGCAGACGAAGGGGGCAGAGGGCTAATGAAAAACTGTTTTTT.

This clone was picked up a small number of times. The J gene is TRBJ1-1, the V gene TRBV4-2; TRBD1 might be the D (5 bases). V shed 2 bases and J shed 9 bases, with 19 bases lying between them. Germline V CDR1 and CDR2: LGHNA, YNFKEQ. CDR3 length: 15 residues. CDR3 in DNA: TGTGCCAGCAGCCAAACGGGAACGGAGGGGCAGCAAGCTTTCTTT. This translates into CASSQTGTEGQQAFF.

The chain has TRBV5-6 and TRBJ2-3, with TRBD2 as a possible D gene (5 bases). The CDR3 has 15 residues. Germline CDR1 is SGHDT and CDR2 is YYEEEE. Trimming shortened V by 6 bases and J by 5 bases, and 19 bases separated the two germline ends. The CDR3, as DNA: TGTGCCAGCACCCTACTGGGCGGGCCCAAAGATACGCAGTATTTT. Protein sequence: CASTLLGGPKDTQYF. The full variable domain, in which reference TRBV5-6 and TRBJ2-3 provide the parts outside the CDR3, is DAGVTQSPTHLIKTRGQQVTLRCSPKSGHDTVSWYQQALGQGPQFIFQYYEEEERQRGNFPDRFSGHQFPNYSSELNVNALLLGDSALYLCASTLLGGPKDTQYFGPGTRLTVL.

The V call is TRBV2, the J call TRBJ2-2; a weak D match, TRBD2 (5 bases). CDR1 SNHLY and CDR2 FYNNEI come from the germline V gene. V was shortened by 7 bases and J by 1 base, with 13 bases between the two germline ends. The CDR3 totals 15 residues. DNA for the CDR3: TGTGCCAGCACCCTGACTGGGAGGAACACCGGGGAGCTGTTTTTT. This sequence encodes CASTLTGRNTGELFF. Supplemented by reference TRBV2 and TRBJ2-2, the full variable domain reads EPEVTQTPSHQVTQMGQEVILRCVPISNHLYFYWYRQILGQKVEFLVSFYNNEISEKSEIFDDQFSVERPDGSNFTLKIRSTKLEDSAMYFCASTLTGRNTGELFFGEGSRLTVL.

The chain has TRBV4-1 and TRBJ2-5; either TRBD1 or TRBD2 may supply D (5 bases each). Germline loops: CDR1 MGHRA, CDR2 YSYEKL. The V and J ends lost 0 bases and 9 bases respectively, with 17 bases between them. The CDR3 covers 15 residues. The CDR3 region has the DNA TGCGCCAGCAGCCAAGATTACTCTCCGGGACGGGCCCAGTACTTC. It encodes CASSQDYSPGRAQYF.

This chain links TRBV11-3 with TRBJ2-3; D possibly matches TRBD1 or TRBD2 (6 bases each). CDR1 and CDR2 (germline): SGHNT, YENEEA. Trimming pared 6 bases from V and 2 bases from J, leaving 15 bases between. The length of the CDR3 is 15 residues. CDR3 bases: TGTGCCAGCAGGGGGGGCTTCCCTTTCACAGATACGCAGTATTTT. It encodes CASRGGFPFTDTQYF.

The chain couples TRBV4-2 to TRBJ2-6; D tentatively fits TRBD1 or TRBD2 (6 bases each). Trimming left V 4 bases short and J 1 base short, with 14 bases between. This CDR3 comprises 17 residues. Germline assignment: CDR1 LGHNA and CDR2 YNFKEQ. The CDR3 coding sequence is TGTGCCAGCAGCCGAGTGCTAGGGGGGTCTGGGGCCAACGTCCTGACTTTC. This encodes CASSRVLGGSGANVLTF.

The V and J genes are TRBV5-4 and TRBJ2-7; TRBD1 aligns across 9 bases. The CDR3 runs to 14 residues. Germline CDR1 and CDR2: SGHNT and YYREEE (reference sequence). V shed 3 bases and J 5 bases; nucleotides not matched to a gene: 6. The CDR3 DNA sequence: TGTGCCAGCAGCTCCAGGACAGGGGTAAACGAGCAGTACTTC. Encoded protein: CASSSRTGVNEQYF.

The chain couples TRBV27 to TRBJ1-6; 10 positions agree with TRBD1. The V gene end was trimmed by 3 bases and the J gene end by 14 bases; junction bases not matched to a gene: 7. The CDR3 spans 14 residues. The germline gives CDR1 MNHEY, CDR2 SMNVEV (reference sequence). The CDR3 protein is CASSFTGTGDSLHF. The DNA for the CDR3 is TGTGCCAGCAGTTTCACCGGGACAGGGGATTCCCTCCACTTT.

DNA for the CDR3: TGTGCCAGCAGCTTCCCAGGGAGAGAGCAGTACGTC. Translated: CASSFPGREQYV. The rearrangement links TRBV11-2 to TRBJ2-7; TRBD1 or TRBD2 may be the D gene (5 bases each). The CDR3 runs 12 residues. Germline V gives CDR1 SGHAT, CDR2 FQNNGV. The V and J ends lost 3 bases and 7 bases respectively, with 10 bases between them.

This chain connects TRBV11-3 to TRBJ1-2; D unresolved. Trimming stripped 0 bases from V and 2 bases from J, with 7 bases between. The CDR3 extends over 14 amino acids. The germline V gene encodes CDR1 SGHNT and CDR2 YENEEA. CDR3: CASSLEGGNYGYTF. CDR3 nucleotides: TGTGCCAGCAGCTTAGAGGGCGGGAACTATGGCTACACCTTC.

As to this clone: The sample holds other DNA sequences that translate to the same CDR3. V gene TRBV15 combines with J gene TRBJ1-3; a possible D gene is TRBD1 (5 bases). The CDR3 loop spans 14 amino acids. The V gene's germline CDR1 is LNHNV and CDR2 YYDKDF (reference sequence). V lost 4 bases to trimming and J lost 4 bases, with 11 bases between them. Here the CDR3 DNA reads TGTGCCACCAGCAAGGGGCTAGGAGGAAACACCATATATTTT. As protein: CATSKGLGGNTIYF.

The chain employs TRBV5-1 and TRBJ2-1; D ambiguous. Between the trimmed V and J ends, which lost 1 base and 0 bases, there was a span of 5 bases. The germline V gene has CDR1 SGHRS and CDR2 YFSETQ. This CDR3 has 14 residues. The CDR3 DNA reads TGCGCCAGCAGCTTGTGGGGCTCCTACAATGAGCAGTTCTTC. This gives the protein CASSLWGSYNEQFF.